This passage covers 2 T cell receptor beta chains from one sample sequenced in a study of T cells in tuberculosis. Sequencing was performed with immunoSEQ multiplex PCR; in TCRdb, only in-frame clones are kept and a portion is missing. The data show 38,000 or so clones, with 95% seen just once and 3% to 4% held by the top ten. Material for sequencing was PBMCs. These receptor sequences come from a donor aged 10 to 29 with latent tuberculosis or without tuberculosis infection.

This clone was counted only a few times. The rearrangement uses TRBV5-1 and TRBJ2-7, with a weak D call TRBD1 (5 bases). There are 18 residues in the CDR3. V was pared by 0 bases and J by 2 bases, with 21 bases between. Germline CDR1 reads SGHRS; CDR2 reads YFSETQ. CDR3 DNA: TGCGCCAGCAGCTTGGCTTTAGGGGATTACGGACAAACCTACGAGCAGTACTTC. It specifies CASSLALGDYGQTYEQYF.

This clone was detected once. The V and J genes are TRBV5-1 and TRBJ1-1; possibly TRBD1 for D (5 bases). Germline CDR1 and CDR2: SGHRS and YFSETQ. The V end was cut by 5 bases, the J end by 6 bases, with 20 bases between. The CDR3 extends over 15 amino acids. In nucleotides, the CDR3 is TGCGCCAGCAGAGAATTAACCGACAGCCGACCTGAAGCTTTCTTT. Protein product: CASRELTDSRPEAFF.